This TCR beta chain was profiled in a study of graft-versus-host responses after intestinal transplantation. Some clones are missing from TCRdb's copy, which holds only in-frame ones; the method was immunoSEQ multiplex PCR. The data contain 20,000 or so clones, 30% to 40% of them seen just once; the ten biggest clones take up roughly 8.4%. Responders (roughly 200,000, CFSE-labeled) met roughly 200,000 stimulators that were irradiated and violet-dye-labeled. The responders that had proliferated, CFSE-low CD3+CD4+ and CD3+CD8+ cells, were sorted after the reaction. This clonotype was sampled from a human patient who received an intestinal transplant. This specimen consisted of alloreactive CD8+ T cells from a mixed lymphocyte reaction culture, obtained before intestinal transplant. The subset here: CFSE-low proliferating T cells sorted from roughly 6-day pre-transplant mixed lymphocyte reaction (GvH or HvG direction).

This CDR3 reads CASRTGSYEQYF. CDR3 sequence (DNA): TGTGCCAGCAGGACGGGGTCCTACGAGCAGTACTTC. The genes are TRBV6-4 and TRBJ2-7; tentative D call: TRBD2 (5 bases). The CDR3 extends over 12 amino acids. CDR1 and CDR2 (germline): MRHNA, SNTAGT. V dropped 6 bases and J dropped 1 base, with 7 bases sitting between them.